Listed below are T cell receptor beta chains from one sample, sequenced in a study of CD8 T cells in ankylosing spondylitis. TCRdb ran MiXCR on the 5' RACE reads and lists one entry per CDR3 protein. Here the sample spans 670,000 or so distinct CDR3 sequences, 15% to 20% being singletons. Specimen: blood, either unsorted or a sorted T cell fraction (not recorded which). The origin of the receptors is a male donor with ankylosing spondylitis. Each CDR3 is given without its conserved first and last residue.

v_call: TRBV5-4; cdr3_aa: ASTDRGTDTQY
v_call: TRBV5-1; cdr3_aa: ASSWSGASDYGYT
v_call: TRBV12-3/TRBV12-4; cdr3_aa: ASSLILAGTRGEQF
v_call: TRBV27; cdr3_aa: ASSDLGLAGGPKDTQY
v_call: TRBV7-9; cdr3_aa: ASTAGTANTEAF
v_call: TRBV4-3; cdr3_aa: ASSQDLLGKSNEQY
v_call: TRBV5-1; cdr3_aa: ASSLIDTNYGYT
v_call: TRBV7-9; cdr3_aa: ASSLRGLAGDEQY
v_call: TRBV25-1; cdr3_aa: ASTGSGSWGREQY
v_call: TRBV20-1; cdr3_aa: SAEGTSGRNNEQF
v_call: TRBV11-2; cdr3_aa: ASSLTGQGQGNTIY
v_call: TRBV4-3; cdr3_aa: ASSQVRDYSYEQY
v_call: TRBV2; cdr3_aa: AYRVLAEAF
v_call: TRBV6-5; cdr3_aa: ASSFETGRSQETQY
v_call: TRBV6-1; cdr3_aa: ASSRPGESVYEQY
v_call: TRBV20-1; cdr3_aa: SASTSAKYEQY
v_call: TRBV6-1; cdr3_aa: ASADGGARETQY
v_call: TRBV30; cdr3_aa: AWSVYVVAGDYT
v_call: TRBV12-3/TRBV12-4; cdr3_aa: ASSRASPGVGETQY
v_call: TRBV7-2; cdr3_aa: ASSLASPGRRSPTNEKLF
v_call: TRBV4-1; cdr3_aa: ASSQDKSLDRRSLWSEKLF
v_call: TRBV20-1; cdr3_aa: SASRLMVVNEQF
v_call: TRBV29-1; cdr3_aa: SVETSTNTGELF
v_call: TRBV7-9; cdr3_aa: ASSLGGGDPTLSEQF
v_call: TRBV7-9; cdr3_aa: ASSPMTLAGGGNEQF
v_call: TRBV29-1; cdr3_aa: SVEGDRGPNEQF
v_call: TRBV29-1; cdr3_aa: SVLGQNYEQY
v_call: TRBV20-1; cdr3_aa: SASVRLAGSETQY
v_call: TRBV5-1; cdr3_aa: ASSVRPGTASYEQY
v_call: TRBV20-1; cdr3_aa: SARGPGPGYGYT
v_call: TRBV29-1; cdr3_aa: SVEDRAIPYEQY
v_call: TRBV20-1; cdr3_aa: SAARLAGGRYNEQF
v_call: TRBV20-1; cdr3_aa: SAPTPAIAKNIQY
v_call: TRBV20-1; cdr3_aa: SARDPGYYGYT
v_call: TRBV29-1; cdr3_aa: SVEDGRSTDTQY
v_call: TRBV6-5; cdr3_aa: ASSLLLGVGDTQY
v_call: TRBV20-1; cdr3_aa: SAVPLGQGGNQPQH
v_call: TRBV5-5; cdr3_aa: ASSLNGDSNEKLF
v_call: TRBV29-1; cdr3_aa: SAPSGTSNEQF
v_call: TRBV5-1; cdr3_aa: ASSPETSGVVQY
v_call: TRBV5-1; cdr3_aa: ASSPASGSTSYNEQF
v_call: TRBV20-1; cdr3_aa: SASMAGGYTEAF
v_call: TRBV24-1; cdr3_aa: ATSDLGEGVGNEQF
v_call: TRBV7-9; cdr3_aa: ASSLTSGVPYEQY
v_call: TRBV6-1; cdr3_aa: ASSPAGGYNEQF
v_call: TRBV5-1; cdr3_aa: ASSRHTGELF
v_call: TRBV10-3; cdr3_aa: AISERDRGLAF
v_call: TRBV7-9; cdr3_aa: ASSLALGEKLF
v_call: TRBV2; cdr3_aa: ASSRDRSNQPQH
v_call: TRBV5-1; cdr3_aa: ASSLLDTYEQY
v_call: TRBV12-3/TRBV12-4; cdr3_aa: ASRDLAGATDTQY
v_call: TRBV30; cdr3_aa: AWNGRGGGYGYT
v_call: TRBV29-1; cdr3_aa: SVEDLLAGALDEQF